Shown below are 31 T cell receptor beta chains from a single sample sequenced in a study of T cell responses to AZD1222 COVID-19 vaccine. Here immunoSEQ multiplex PCR was the method, and the copy in TCRdb shows in-frame clones only, minus some. Among fewer than 120,000 clones listed, about 90% were seen once. The source was peripheral blood, collected 28 days after the second AZD1222 dose. These receptors were taken from an adult who received the AZD1222 COVID-19 vaccine.

The genes are TRBV27 and TRBJ2-7, with TRBD1 matching 7 bases. J lost 7 bases, V lost 5 bases, and 11 bases had no gene match. Germline-derived CDR1 and CDR2 are MNHEY and SMNVEV (reference sequence). This CDR3 is 14 amino acids long. The CDR3 nucleotides are TGTGCCAGCAGTCCACAGGGGCCCCTGGGTGAGCAGTACTTC. Translated, it gives CASSPQGPLGEQYF.

The chain couples TRBV12-3 or TRBV12-4 to TRBJ1-2; D is undetermined. The V end was cut by 6 bases, the J end by 4 bases, with 9 bases between. The CDR3 length is 12 residues. The CDR3 bases are TGTGCCAGCAGCCAGACCCTCTATGGCTACACCTTC. Residues: CASSQTLYGYTF.

The chain couples TRBV6-2 or TRBV6-3 to TRBJ2-1; D unresolved. Trimming stripped 7 bases from V and 10 bases from J, with 14 bases between. This CDR3 has 12 residues. Per germline, CDR1 MNHEY and CDR2 SVGEGT. In DNA form, the CDR3 reads TGTGCCAGCACCCCAACGGGTCGGGAGCAGTTCTTC. Its translation: CASTPTGREQFF.

The chain joins TRBV7-2 to TRBJ1-2; tentative D call: TRBD1 (6 bases). V dropped 1 base and J dropped 7 bases, with 10 bases sitting between them. Germline CDR1 and CDR2: SGHTA and FQGNSA. The CDR3 loop spans 13 amino acids. CDR3 sequence: CASSLEQGRGYTF. The CDR3 bases are TGTGCCAGCAGCTTAGAACAGGGCCGTGGCTACACCTTC.

The V gene is TRBV6-5, the J gene TRBJ1-2, with 12 bases that match TRBD1. This CDR3 contains 15 residues. Germline lookup yields CDR1 MNHEY and CDR2 SVGAGI. Trimming cost V 5 bases and J 4 bases; bases outside gene matches: 5. CDR3: CASSRGTGGVYGYTF. The CDR3 nucleotides read TGTGCCAGCAGTCGTGGGACAGGGGGCGTCTATGGCTACACCTTC.

The rearrangement uses TRBV11-3 and TRBJ2-7; no definite D call. The CDR3 has 18 amino acids. The ends were cut back, 6 bases at V and 2 bases at J, with 26 bases in the middle. Germline assignment: CDR1 SGHNT and CDR2 YENEEA. CDR3 amino acids: CASSHGRIGPSKTYEQYF. The CDR3 DNA is TGTGCCAGCAGTCACGGCAGAATTGGACCATCTAAAACCTACGAGCAGTACTTC.

The chain joins TRBV19 to TRBJ2-1, with 9 bases fitting TRBD1. After removal of 4 bases from V and 8 bases from J, the junction contained 9 bases not matched to a gene. The CDR3 is made up of 15 amino acids. Germline lookup yields CDR1 LNHDA and CDR2 SQIVND (reference sequence). CDR3 amino acids: CASSKQPGQGHEQFF. CDR3 coding DNA: TGTGCCAGTAGTAAACAACCGGGACAGGGCCATGAGCAGTTCTTC.

V is TRBV27 and J is TRBJ1-2; the D gene is possibly TRBD1 (5 bases). This CDR3 has 13 residues. The germline V gene has CDR1 MNHEY and CDR2 SMNVEV (reference sequence). With 5 bases removed from V and 8 bases from J, the gap between germline ends came to 15 bases. CDR3 nucleotides: TGTGCCAGCAGTCTACAGGCCATGGGGGGCTACACCTTC. It codes for CASSLQAMGGYTF.

The rearrangement joins TRBV5-1 to TRBJ1-1; TRBD1 is a possible D gene (6 bases). CDR1 is SGHRS and CDR2 is YFSETQ in the germline V gene. The CDR3 length is 13 residues. Trimming left V 4 bases short and J 3 bases short, with 10 bases between. CDR3 amino acids: CASSRAGDTEAFF. The CDR3 coding sequence is TGCGCCAGCAGCCGGGCAGGGGACACTGAAGCTTTCTTT.

This clone was observed a single time. The rearrangement links TRBV7-8 to TRBJ1-3; D not resolved. Germline V gives CDR1 SGHVS, CDR2 FQNEAQ. The CDR3 is 17 residues long. The V end lost 2 bases, the J end lost 0 bases, and 14 bases lay between the germline ends. The CDR3 DNA sequence: TGTGCCAGCAGCTTAAGGGAGGGTACTTTCTCTGGAAACACCATATATTTT. Translated: CASSLREGTFSGNTIYF. The full variable domain, completed using reference TRBV7-8 and TRBJ1-3, is GAGVSQSPRYKVAKRGQDVALRCDPISGHVSLFWYQQALGQGPEFLTYFQNEAQLDKSGLPSDRFFAERPEGSVSTLKIQRTQQEDSAVYLCASSLREGTFSGNTIYFGEGSWLTVV.

The genes are TRBV28 and TRBJ1-2; 8 positions agree with TRBD1. V shed 8 bases and J 3 bases; nucleotides not matched to a gene: 5. The CDR3 length is 13 residues. CDR1 is MDHEN, CDR2 SYDVKM, per germline. The CDR3, as DNA: TGTGCCAGCCGGACAGGGCTGTACTATGGCTACACCTTC. Amino acid sequence: CASRTGLYYGYTF.

The chain is built from TRBV7-8 and TRBJ1-5, with TRBD1 identical over 8 bases. The J segment lost 4 bases and the V segment lost 1 base, leaving 3 bases of the junction unmatched. The CDR3 runs 15 residues. Germline CDR1 SGHVS, CDR2 FQNEAQ. The CDR3 is CASSLGTGFNQPQHF. CDR3 nucleotide sequence: TGTGCCAGCAGCTTAGGGACAGGGTTTAATCAGCCCCAGCATTTT.

The chain uses TRBV7-9 and TRBJ1-1, with D unclear. V was pared by 1 base and J by 7 bases, with 10 bases between. The germline V gene encodes CDR1 SEHNR and CDR2 FQNEAQ (reference sequence). The CDR3 covers 13 residues. The CDR3 DNA is TGTGCCAGCAGCTTAGACGCTGCCGTTGAAGCTTTCTTT. This codes for CASSLDAAVEAFF.

This clone showed up just once. CDR3: CASSVVRSYGTQYF. Here the CDR3 DNA reads TGTGCCAGCAGTGTGGTGAGGAGTTACGGGACCCAGTACTTC. V usage is TRBV2 and J usage is TRBJ2-5; D is undetermined. Germline CDR1 reads SNHLY; CDR2 reads FYNNEI. Trimming pared 4 bases from V and 7 bases from J, leaving 16 bases between. The CDR3 has 14 amino acids.

Here the CDR3 DNA reads TGTGCCAGCTCACTACAGATGAACACTGAAGCTTTCTTT. This gives the protein CASSLQMNTEAFF. The gene calls are TRBV7-3 and TRBJ1-1; D remains unclear. Trimming removed 8 bases at V and 0 bases at J, with 10 bases between. CDR1 and CDR2 from the germline V gene are SGHTA and FQGTGA. This CDR3 comprises 13 residues.

The rearrangement uses TRBV6-1 and TRBJ2-1; 7 bases are shared with TRBD2. Germline assignment: CDR1 MNHNS and CDR2 SASEGT. The CDR3 covers 13 residues. V dropped 6 bases and J dropped 4; count of bases not matched to a gene: 3. CDR3 loop: CASRKRDYNEQFF. CDR3 sequence (DNA): TGTGCCAGCAGGAAGCGGGATTACAATGAGCAGTTCTTC.

This clone was detected a few times. V gene TRBV5-1 combines with J gene TRBJ1-1; TRBD1 is a possible D gene (6 bases). V lost 4 bases, J lost 2 bases, and 12 bases lay in between. The CDR3 has 14 amino acids. Per the germline V gene, CDR1 is SGHRS and CDR2 is YFSETQ. Here the CDR3 reads CASSPGTPNTEAFF. DNA of the CDR3: TGCGCCAGCAGCCCCGGGACACCCAACACTGAAGCTTTCTTT.

This clone came up once. The V and J genes are TRBV4-1 and TRBJ2-5; D call uncertain. CDR1 MGHRA and CDR2 YSYEKL come from the germline V gene. The V end was cut by 6 bases, the J end by 2 bases, with 13 bases between. The CDR3 is made up of 14 amino acids. DNA of the CDR3: TGCGCCAGCAGGCTATTCGACAATCAAGAGACCCAGTACTTC. It specifies CASRLFDNQETQYF.

This clone was counted a single time. The chain uses TRBV7-2 and TRBJ1-1; D call uncertain. Germline loops: CDR1 SGHTA, CDR2 FQGNSA. Between the trimmed V and J ends, which lost 4 bases and 1 base, there was a span of 7 bases. This CDR3 is built from 13 residues. The CDR3, as DNA: TGTGCCAGCAGCTCCTACACGAACACTGAAGCTTTCTTT. It encodes CASSSYTNTEAFF.

The chain combines TRBV7-9 with TRBJ2-7; 11 bases are shared with TRBD1. From germline, CDR1 is SEHNR and CDR2 FQNEAQ (reference sequence). The junction had 12 bases not matched to a gene; V was cut back by 5 bases and J by 6 bases. CDR3 length: 16 residues. In DNA, the CDR3 is TGTGCCAGCAGCCCGATTTCGGGACAGGGGGTAATCGAGCAGTACTTC. It codes for CASSPISGQGVIEQYF.

The chain couples TRBV5-1 to TRBJ2-2; D gene uncertain. CDR1 is SGHRS, CDR2 YFSETQ, per germline. V was cut by 1 base and J by 4 bases, with 11 bases left in between. The CDR3 loop spans 15 amino acids. The CDR3 nucleotides are TGCGCCAGCAGCTTGCATCGGCAGGTCACCGGGGAGCTGTTTTTT. Translating gives CASSLHRQVTGELFF.

CDR3 bases: TGTGCCAGCAGGGAGGGGGAGTACTTC. Translation: CASREGEYF. The V and J genes are TRBV27 and TRBJ2-7; D may match TRBD1 or TRBD2 (6 bases each). The CDR3 has 9 amino acids. The germline CDR1 and CDR2 sequences are MNHEY and SMNVEV (reference sequence). V was pared by 6 bases and J by 11 bases, with 8 bases between.

The CDR3 sequence is CATSRSPGYGYTF. Written as DNA, the CDR3 is TGTGCCACCAGCAGATCCCCAGGCTATGGCTACACCTTC. The chain links TRBV15 to TRBJ1-2; D remains unclear. V lost 2 bases, J lost 4 bases, and 8 bases lay in between. The CDR3 is made up of 13 amino acids. Per germline, CDR1 LNHNV and CDR2 YYDKDF (reference sequence).

V usage is TRBV5-1 and J usage is TRBJ1-2; D is uncertain. V was trimmed by 0 bases and J by 6 bases, leaving 12 bases between them. CDR1 and CDR2 (germline): SGHRS, YFSETQ. The CDR3 spans 14 residues. The CDR3 nucleotides read TGCGCCAGCAGCTTGGCCCCAGGTCGGAATGGCTACACCTTC. Encoded protein: CASSLAPGRNGYTF.

The chain recombines TRBV4-1 with TRBJ2-7; 9 positions agree with TRBD2. Germline values: CDR1 MGHRA, CDR2 YSYEKL. The CDR3 sequence is 17 residues long. V was pared by 0 bases and J by 0 bases, with 6 bases of the junction left unmatched. CDR3 residues: CASSQDRVRGGSYEQYF. The CDR3 bases are TGCGCCAGCAGCCAAGATCGGGTGCGGGGGGGCTCCTACGAGCAGTACTTC.

This clone showed up just once. This sequence joins TRBV18 and TRBJ1-2, with D possibly being TRBD1 (5 bases). CDR3 length: 12 amino acids. CDR1 is KGHSH, CDR2 LQKENI, per germline. V was pared by 4 bases and J by 8 bases, with 11 bases between. The CDR3 DNA reads TGTGCCAGCTCACTGGGGCGACGCGGCTACACCTTC. Amino acids: CASSLGRRGYTF.

The chain joins TRBV4-1 to TRBJ1-2; D uncertain. Trimming pared 0 bases from V and 2 bases from J, leaving 10 bases between. Germline CDR1 MGHRA, CDR2 YSYEKL. The CDR3 loop spans 15 amino acids. CDR3 nucleotides: TGCGCCAGCAGCCAAGAAGGTCCGGGGAACTATGGCTACACCTTC. Residues: CASSQEGPGNYGYTF.

This chain links TRBV10-3 with TRBJ1-1; no clear D gene. CDR3 length equals 16 residues. From germline, CDR1 is ENHRY and CDR2 SYGVKD. V lost 0 bases to trimming and J lost 5 bases, with 16 bases between them. Written as DNA, the CDR3 is TGTGCCATCAGTGAGTCTGGACCAAGCCTGGGGACTGAAGCTTTCTTT. This codes for CAISESGPSLGTEAFF.

This rearrangement joins TRBV23-1 to TRBJ2-3; D unresolved. TRBV23-1 is placed among ORFs of uncertain function. The V end lost 6 bases, the J end lost 0 bases, and 13 bases lay between the germline ends. The CDR3 is made up of 15 amino acids. The DNA of the CDR3 is TGCGCCAGCAGCCCGACTCTTACCAGCACAGATACGCAGTATTTT. It is translated as CASSPTLTSTDTQYF.

The chain joins TRBV24-1 to TRBJ1-3, with a tentative D call TRBD1 (5 bases). V lost 2 bases and J lost 2, with 9 bases in between. Germline V gives CDR1 KGHDR, CDR2 SFDVKD. This CDR3 region has 15 residues. CDR3 bases: TGTGCCACCAGTGATTCCCGGGGACCTGGAAACACCATATATTTT. This encodes CATSDSRGPGNTIYF.

The chain joins TRBV27 to TRBJ1-1, with no clear D. The length of the CDR3 is 13 residues. Germline lookup yields CDR1 MNHEY and CDR2 SMNVEV (reference sequence). Trimming pared 3 bases from V and 1 base from J, leaving 6 bases between. This chain's CDR3 is CASSFSGNTEAFF. The DNA for the CDR3 is TGTGCCAGCAGTTTTTCTGGGAACACTGAAGCTTTCTTT.